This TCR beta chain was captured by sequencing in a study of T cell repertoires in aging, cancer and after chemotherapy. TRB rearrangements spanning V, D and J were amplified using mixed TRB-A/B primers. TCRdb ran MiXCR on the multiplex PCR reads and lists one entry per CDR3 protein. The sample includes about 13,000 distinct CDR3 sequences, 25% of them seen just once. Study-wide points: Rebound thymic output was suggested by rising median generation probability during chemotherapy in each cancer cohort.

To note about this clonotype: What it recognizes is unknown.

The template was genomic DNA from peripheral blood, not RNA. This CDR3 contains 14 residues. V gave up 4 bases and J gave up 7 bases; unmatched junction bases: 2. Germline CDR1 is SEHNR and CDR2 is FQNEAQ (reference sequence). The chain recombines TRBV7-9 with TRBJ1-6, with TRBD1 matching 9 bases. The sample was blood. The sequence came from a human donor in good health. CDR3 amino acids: CASSWTGANSPLHF. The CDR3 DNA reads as TGTGCCAGCAGCTGGACAGGGGCAAATTCACCCCTCCACTTT.